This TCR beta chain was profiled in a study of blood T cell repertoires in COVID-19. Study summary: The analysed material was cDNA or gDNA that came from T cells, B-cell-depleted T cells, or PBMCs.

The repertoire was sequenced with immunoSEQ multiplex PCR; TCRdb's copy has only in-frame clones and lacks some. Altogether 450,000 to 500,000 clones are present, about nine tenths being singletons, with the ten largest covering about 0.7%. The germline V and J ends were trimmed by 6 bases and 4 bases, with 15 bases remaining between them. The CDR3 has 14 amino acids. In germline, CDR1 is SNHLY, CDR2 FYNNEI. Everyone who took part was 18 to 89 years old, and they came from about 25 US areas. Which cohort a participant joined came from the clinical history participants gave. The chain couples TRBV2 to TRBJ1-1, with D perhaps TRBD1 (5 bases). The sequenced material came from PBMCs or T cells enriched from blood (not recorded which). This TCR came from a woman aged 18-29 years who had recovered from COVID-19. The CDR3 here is CASRNQPGGTEAFF. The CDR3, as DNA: TGTGCCAGCAGAAACCAGCCCGGGGGCACTGAAGCTTTCTTT.